These 8 T cell receptor beta chains share one sample of origin, sequenced in a study of OX40 agonist ivuxolimab in advanced cancers. Here immunoSEQ multiplex PCR was the method, and the copy in TCRdb shows in-frame clones only, minus some. The sample has about 30,000 clones; approximately 93% are singletons. Source: CD4+ or CD8+ T cells sorted from blood, taken in a trial of the OX40 agonist ivuxolimab. These receptors originate from an adult with an advanced solid tumor such as melanoma, head and neck, liver or kidney cancer.

This chain uses TRBV28 with TRBJ2-5, with 7 bases identical to TRBD1. V shed 2 bases and J 7 bases; nucleotides not matched to a gene: 13. The CDR3 totals 16 residues. From germline, CDR1 is MDHEN and CDR2 SYDVKM. CDR3 sequence: CASSLRPGQPLVTQYF. Written as DNA, the CDR3 is TGTGCCAGCAGTTTAAGGCCGGGACAGCCCTTAGTGACCCAGTACTTC. The full variable domain, in which reference TRBV28 and TRBJ2-5 provide the parts outside the CDR3, is DVKVTQSSRYLVKRTGEKVFLECVQDMDHENMFWYRQDPGLGLRLIYFSYDVKMKEKGDIPEGYSVSREKKERFSLILESASTNQTSMYLCASSLRPGQPLVTQYFGPGTRLLVL.

The chain combines TRBV10-3 with TRBJ2-5, with TRBD1 as a possible D gene (6 bases). CDR1 ENHRY and CDR2 SYGVKD come from the germline V gene. Trimming cost V 2 bases and J 1 base, with 8 bases left between them. There are 14 residues in the CDR3. The CDR3, as DNA: TGTGCCATCAGTGAGCTGGACAGCCAAGAGACCCAGTACTTC. Amino acid sequence: CAISELDSQETQYF.

This chain's CDR3 is CASSLSSGRVYNEQFF. Here the CDR3 DNA reads TGTGCCAGCAGCTTATCTAGCGGGAGGGTATACAATGAGCAGTTCTTC. The chain uses TRBV5-5 and TRBJ2-1; 12 bases align to TRBD2. J gave up 4 bases and V 2 bases, and 4 bases lay outside the gene matches. The CDR3 totals 16 residues. CDR1 is SGHKS, CDR2 YYEKEE, per germline (reference sequence).

The chain joins TRBV9 to TRBJ1-1; maybe TRBD1 (6 bases). Germline assignment: CDR1 SGDLS and CDR2 YYNGEE. With 0 bases removed from V and 5 bases from J, the gap between germline ends came to 14 bases. The CDR3 spans 15 residues. CDR3 sequence: CASSVDVGGKTEAFF. In DNA form, the CDR3 reads TGTGCCAGCAGCGTAGACGTGGGGGGCAAGACTGAAGCTTTCTTT.

The rearrangement links TRBV7-3 to TRBJ2-7; the D gene is possibly TRBD1 (6 bases). CDR1 SGHTA and CDR2 FQGTGA come from the germline V gene. This CDR3 region has 16 residues. V shed 2 bases and J shed 3 bases, with 17 bases lying between them. The CDR3 region has the DNA TGTGCCAGCAGCTTAGATATAGGGGGAGCCGGCTACGAGCAGTACTTC. Its translation is CASSLDIGGAGYEQYF.

The rearrangement uses TRBV7-9 and TRBJ2-7; D is uncertain. CDR1 and CDR2 from the germline V gene are SEHNR and FQNEAQ (reference sequence). Trimming took 3 bases from V and 2 from J, leaving 5 bases between them. There are 12 residues in the CDR3. CDR3 sequence reads: CASSFGAYEQYF. DNA for the CDR3: TGTGCCAGCAGCTTCGGAGCCTACGAGCAGTACTTC. Drawing the rest from reference TRBV7-9 and TRBJ2-7, the complete variable domain is DTGVSQNPRHKITKRGQNVTFRCDPISEHNRLYWYRQTLGQGPEFLTYFQNEAQLEKSRLLSDRFSAERPKGSFSTLEIQRTEQGDSAMYLCASSFGAYEQYFGPGTRLTVT.

The J gene is TRBJ1-5, the V gene TRBV27; D unclear. The CDR3 has 17 residues. CDR1 MNHEY and CDR2 SMNVEV come from the germline V gene (reference sequence). The V end was cut by 0 bases, the J end by 1 base, with 13 bases between. Here the CDR3 reads CASSLSSSSQSNQPQHF. The CDR3 coding sequence is TGTGCCAGCAGTTTATCGTCAAGCAGTCAAAGCAATCAGCCCCAGCATTTT.

The rearrangement joins TRBV6-5 to TRBJ2-7, with D possibly matching TRBD2 (6 bases). The germline V and J ends were trimmed by 6 bases and 3 bases, with 12 bases remaining between them. CDR1 is MNHEY, CDR2 SVGAGI, per germline. The CDR3 has 13 residues. In DNA, the CDR3 is TGTGCCAGCAGCACCGGCGGGGTCTACGAGCAGTACTTC. This sequence encodes CASSTGGVYEQYF.